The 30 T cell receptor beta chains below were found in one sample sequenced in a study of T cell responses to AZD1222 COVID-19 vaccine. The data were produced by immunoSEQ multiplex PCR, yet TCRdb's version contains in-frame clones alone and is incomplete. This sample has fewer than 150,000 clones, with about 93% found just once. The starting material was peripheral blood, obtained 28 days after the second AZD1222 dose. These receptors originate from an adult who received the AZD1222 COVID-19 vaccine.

CDR3 nucleotide sequence: TGTGCCAGCAGCGGTTACCGACCGGGGGTAGGCTATGGCTACACCTTC. Encoded protein: CASSGYRPGVGYGYTF. This chain connects TRBV9 to TRBJ1-2; weak D call: TRBD1 (5 bases). V lost 3 bases to trimming and J lost 4 bases, with 19 bases between them. CDR1 and CDR2 (germline): SGDLS, YYNGEE. This CDR3 has 16 amino acids.

CDR3 region: CASTGTRMNTEAFF. As DNA, the CDR3 is TGTGCCAGCACCGGGACGAGGATGAACACTGAAGCTTTCTTT. This chain links TRBV5-6 with TRBJ1-1, with a possible D match to TRBD1 (5 bases). This CDR3 region has 14 residues. V was cut by 6 bases and J by 0 bases, with 12 bases left in between. Germline V lookup: CDR1 SGHDT, CDR2 YYEEEE.

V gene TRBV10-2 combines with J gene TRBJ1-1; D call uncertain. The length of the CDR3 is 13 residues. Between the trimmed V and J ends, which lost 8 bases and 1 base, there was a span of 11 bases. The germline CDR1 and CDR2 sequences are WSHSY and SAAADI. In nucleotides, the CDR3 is TGCGCCAGCTCTCCCACGTCGAACACTGAAGCTTTCTTT. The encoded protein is CASSPTSNTEAFF.

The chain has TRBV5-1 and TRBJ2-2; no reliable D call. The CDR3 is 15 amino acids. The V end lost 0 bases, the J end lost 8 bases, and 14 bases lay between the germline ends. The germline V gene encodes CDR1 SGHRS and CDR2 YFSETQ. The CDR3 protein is CASSLESLPGGELFF. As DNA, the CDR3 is TGCGCCAGCAGCTTGGAGAGCCTACCTGGGGGGGAGCTGTTTTTT.

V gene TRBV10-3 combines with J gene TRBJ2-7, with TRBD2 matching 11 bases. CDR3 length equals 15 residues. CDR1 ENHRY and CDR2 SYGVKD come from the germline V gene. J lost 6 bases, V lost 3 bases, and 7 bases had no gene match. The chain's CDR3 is CAISDPGTSGLEQYF. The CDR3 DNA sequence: TGTGCCATCAGTGACCCCGGGACTAGCGGCCTCGAGCAGTACTTC.

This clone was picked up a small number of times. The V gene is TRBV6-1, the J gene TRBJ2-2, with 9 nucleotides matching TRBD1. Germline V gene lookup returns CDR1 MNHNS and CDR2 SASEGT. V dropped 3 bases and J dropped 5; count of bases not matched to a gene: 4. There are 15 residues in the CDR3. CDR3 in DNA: TGTGCCAGCAGTGAGGGGACAGGGCGAACCGGGGAGCTGTTTTTT. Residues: CASSEGTGRTGELFF.

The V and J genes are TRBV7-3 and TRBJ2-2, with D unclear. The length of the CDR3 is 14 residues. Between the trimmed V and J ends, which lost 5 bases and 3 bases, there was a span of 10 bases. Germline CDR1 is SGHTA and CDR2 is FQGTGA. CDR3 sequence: CASSDALYTGELFF. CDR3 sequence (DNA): TGTGCCAGCAGCGACGCACTCTACACCGGGGAGCTGTTTTTT.

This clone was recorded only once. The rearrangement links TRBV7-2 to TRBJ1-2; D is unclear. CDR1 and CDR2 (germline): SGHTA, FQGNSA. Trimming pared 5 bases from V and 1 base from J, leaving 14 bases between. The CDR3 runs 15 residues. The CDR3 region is CASSQTPTVNYGYTF. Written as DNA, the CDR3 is TGTGCCAGCAGCCAGACCCCCACAGTTAACTATGGCTACACCTTC. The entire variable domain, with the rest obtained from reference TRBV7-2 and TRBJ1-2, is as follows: GAGVSQSPSNKVTEKGKDVELRCDPISGHTALYWYRQSLGQGLEFLIYFQGNSAPDKSGLPSDRFSAERTGGSVSTLTIQRTQQEDSAVYLCASSQTPTVNYGYTFGSGTRLTVV.

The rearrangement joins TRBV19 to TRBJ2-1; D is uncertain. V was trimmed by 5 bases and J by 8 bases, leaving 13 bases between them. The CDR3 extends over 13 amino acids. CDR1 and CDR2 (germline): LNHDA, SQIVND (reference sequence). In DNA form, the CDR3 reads TGTGCCAGTAGTGAGAGGAGTGGGGATGAGCAGTTCTTC. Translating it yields CASSERSGDEQFF.

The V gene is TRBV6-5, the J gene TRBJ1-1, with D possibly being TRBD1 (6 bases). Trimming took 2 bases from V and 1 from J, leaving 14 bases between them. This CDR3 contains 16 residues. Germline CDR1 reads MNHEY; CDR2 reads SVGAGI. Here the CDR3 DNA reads TGTGCCAGCAGTTACCTTACTATGACAGGGAACACTGAAGCTTTCTTT. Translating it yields CASSYLTMTGNTEAFF.

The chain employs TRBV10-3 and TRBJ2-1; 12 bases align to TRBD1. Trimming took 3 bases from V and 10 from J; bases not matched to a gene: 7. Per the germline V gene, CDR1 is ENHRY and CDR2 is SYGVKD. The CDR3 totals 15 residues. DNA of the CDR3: TGTGCCATCAGTGAACCGGGACAGGGGGCGAGGGAGCAGTTCTTC. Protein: CAISEPGQGAREQFF.

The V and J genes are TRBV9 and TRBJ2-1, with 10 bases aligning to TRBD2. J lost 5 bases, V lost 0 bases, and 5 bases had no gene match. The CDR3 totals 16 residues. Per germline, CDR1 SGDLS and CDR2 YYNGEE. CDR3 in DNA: TGTGCCAGCAGCGTAGGCCCAGCGGGAGGGAACAATGAGCAGTTCTTC. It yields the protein CASSVGPAGGNNEQFF.

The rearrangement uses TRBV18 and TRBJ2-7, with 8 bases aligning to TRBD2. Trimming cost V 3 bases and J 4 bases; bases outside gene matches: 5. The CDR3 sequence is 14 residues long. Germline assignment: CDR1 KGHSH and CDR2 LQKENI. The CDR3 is CASSPRGLGYEQYF. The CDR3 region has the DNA TGTGCCAGCTCACCTCGGGGACTAGGGTACGAGCAGTACTTC.

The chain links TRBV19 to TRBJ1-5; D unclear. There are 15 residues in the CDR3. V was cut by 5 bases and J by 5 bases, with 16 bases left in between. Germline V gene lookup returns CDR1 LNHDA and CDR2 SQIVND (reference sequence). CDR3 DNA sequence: TGTGCCAGTAGTTTATCCGGCAGGCCCGATCAGCCCCAGCATTTT. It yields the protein CASSLSGRPDQPQHF.

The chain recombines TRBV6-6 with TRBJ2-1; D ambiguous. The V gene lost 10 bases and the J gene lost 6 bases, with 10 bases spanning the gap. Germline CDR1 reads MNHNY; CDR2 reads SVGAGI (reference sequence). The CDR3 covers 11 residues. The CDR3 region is CATEEGNEQFF. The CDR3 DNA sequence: TGTGCCACCGAAGAAGGCAATGAGCAGTTCTTC.

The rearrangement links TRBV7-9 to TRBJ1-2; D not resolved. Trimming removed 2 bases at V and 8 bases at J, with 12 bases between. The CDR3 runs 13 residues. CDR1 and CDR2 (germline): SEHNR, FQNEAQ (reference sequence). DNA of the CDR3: TGTGCCAGCAGCTTAAGGCCCCCTGAGGGCTACACCTTC. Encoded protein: CASSLRPPEGYTF.

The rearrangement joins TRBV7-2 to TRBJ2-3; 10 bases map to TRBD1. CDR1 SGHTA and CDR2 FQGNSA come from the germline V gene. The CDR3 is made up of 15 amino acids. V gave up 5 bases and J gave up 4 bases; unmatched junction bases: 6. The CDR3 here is CASSGATGGADTQYF. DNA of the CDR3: TGTGCCAGCAGCGGAGCGACAGGGGGCGCAGATACGCAGTATTTT.

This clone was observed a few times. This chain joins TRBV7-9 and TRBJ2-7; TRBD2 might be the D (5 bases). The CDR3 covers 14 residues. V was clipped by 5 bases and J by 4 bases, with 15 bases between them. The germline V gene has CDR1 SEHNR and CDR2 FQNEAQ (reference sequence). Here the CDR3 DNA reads TGTGCCAGCAGCCCGCCTTCAGCGGAGTACGAGCAGTACTTC. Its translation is CASSPPSAEYEQYF. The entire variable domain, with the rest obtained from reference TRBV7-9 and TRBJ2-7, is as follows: DTGVSQNPRHKITKRGQNVTFRCDPISEHNRLYWYRQTLGQGPEFLTYFQNEAQLEKSRLLSDRFSAERPKGSFSTLEIQRTEQGDSAMYLCASSPPSAEYEQYFGPGTRLTVT.

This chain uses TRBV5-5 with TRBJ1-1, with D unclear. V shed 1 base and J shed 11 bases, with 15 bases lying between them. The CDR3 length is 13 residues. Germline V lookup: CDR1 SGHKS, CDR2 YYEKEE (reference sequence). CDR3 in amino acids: CASSLKGGMGAFF. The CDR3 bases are TGTGCCAGCAGCTTGAAGGGAGGGATGGGGGCTTTCTTT.

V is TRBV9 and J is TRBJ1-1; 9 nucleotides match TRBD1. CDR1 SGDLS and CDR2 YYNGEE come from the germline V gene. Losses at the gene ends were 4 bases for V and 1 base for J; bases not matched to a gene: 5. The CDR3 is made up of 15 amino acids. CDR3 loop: CASSPTGQGNTEAFF. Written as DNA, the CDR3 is TGTGCCAGCAGCCCTACGGGACAGGGGAACACTGAAGCTTTCTTT. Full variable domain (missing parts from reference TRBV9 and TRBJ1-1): DSGVTQTPKHLITATGQRVTLRCSPRSGDLSVYWYQQSLDQGLQFLIQYYNGEERAKGNILERFSAQQFPDLHSELNLSSLELGDSALYFCASSPTGQGNTEAFFGQGTRLTVV.

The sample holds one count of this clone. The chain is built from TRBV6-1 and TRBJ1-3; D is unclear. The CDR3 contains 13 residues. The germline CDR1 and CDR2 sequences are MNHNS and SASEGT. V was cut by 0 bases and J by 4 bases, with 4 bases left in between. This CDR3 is CASSEAVGNTIYF. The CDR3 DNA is TGTGCCAGCAGTGAAGCCGTGGGAAACACCATATATTTT.

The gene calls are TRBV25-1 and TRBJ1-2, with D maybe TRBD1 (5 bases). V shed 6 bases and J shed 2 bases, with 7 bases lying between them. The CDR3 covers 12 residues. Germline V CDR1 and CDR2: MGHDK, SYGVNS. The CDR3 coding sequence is TGTGCCAGCAGGAGGGACAACTATGGCTACACCTTC. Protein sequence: CASRRDNYGYTF.

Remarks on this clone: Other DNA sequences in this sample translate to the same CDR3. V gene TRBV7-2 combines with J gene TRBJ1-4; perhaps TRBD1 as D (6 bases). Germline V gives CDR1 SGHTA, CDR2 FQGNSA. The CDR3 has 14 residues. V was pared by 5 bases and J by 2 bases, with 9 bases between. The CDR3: CASSPGGTNEKLFF. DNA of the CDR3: TGTGCCAGCAGCCCGGGGGGCACTAATGAAAAACTGTTTTTT.

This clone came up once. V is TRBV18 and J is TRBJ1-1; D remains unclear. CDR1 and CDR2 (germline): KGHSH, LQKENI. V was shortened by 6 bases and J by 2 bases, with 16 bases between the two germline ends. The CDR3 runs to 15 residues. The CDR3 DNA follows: TGTGCCAGCTCCGTGGATCGTCTAGGAAACACTGAAGCTTTCTTT. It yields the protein CASSVDRLGNTEAFF. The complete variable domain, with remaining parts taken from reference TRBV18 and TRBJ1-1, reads NAGVMQNPRHLVRRRGQEARLRCSPMKGHSHVYWYRQLPEEGLKFMVYLQKENIIDESGMPKERFSAEFPKEGPSILRIQQVVRGDSAAYFCASSVDRLGNTEAFFGQGTRLTVV.

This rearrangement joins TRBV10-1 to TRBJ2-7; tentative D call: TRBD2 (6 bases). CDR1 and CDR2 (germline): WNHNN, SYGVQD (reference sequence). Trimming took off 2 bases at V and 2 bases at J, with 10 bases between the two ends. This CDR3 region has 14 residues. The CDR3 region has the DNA TGCGCCAGCAGTGAGCAGGGACTGGCCTACGAGCAGTACTTC. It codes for CASSEQGLAYEQYF.

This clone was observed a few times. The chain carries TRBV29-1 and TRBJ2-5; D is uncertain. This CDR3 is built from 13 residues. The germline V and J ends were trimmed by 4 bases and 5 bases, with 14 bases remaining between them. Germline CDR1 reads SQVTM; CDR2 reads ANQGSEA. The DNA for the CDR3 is TGCAGCGTTGGAGTACTTAGCCCGGAGACCCAGTACTTC. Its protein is CSVGVLSPETQYF.

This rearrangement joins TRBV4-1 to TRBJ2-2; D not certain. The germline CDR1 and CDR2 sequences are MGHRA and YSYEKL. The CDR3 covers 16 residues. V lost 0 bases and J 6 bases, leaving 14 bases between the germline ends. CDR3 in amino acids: CASSQEGPQKAGELFF. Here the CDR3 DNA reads TGCGCCAGCAGCCAAGAAGGACCGCAAAAAGCCGGGGAGCTGTTTTTT.

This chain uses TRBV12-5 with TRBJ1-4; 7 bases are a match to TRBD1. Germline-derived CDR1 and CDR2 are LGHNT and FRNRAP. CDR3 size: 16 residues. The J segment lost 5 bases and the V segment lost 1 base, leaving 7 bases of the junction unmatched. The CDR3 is CASGLERTGSNEKLFF. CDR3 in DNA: TGTGCTAGTGGTTTGGAACGGACAGGATCAAATGAAAAACTGTTTTTT.

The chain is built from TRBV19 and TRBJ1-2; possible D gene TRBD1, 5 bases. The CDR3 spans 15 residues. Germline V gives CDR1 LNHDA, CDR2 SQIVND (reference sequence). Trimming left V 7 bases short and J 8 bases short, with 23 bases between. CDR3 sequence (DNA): TGTGCCAGTACTGGGACTACCGGTCCGAGATACGGCTACACCTTC. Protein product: CASTGTTGPRYGYTF.

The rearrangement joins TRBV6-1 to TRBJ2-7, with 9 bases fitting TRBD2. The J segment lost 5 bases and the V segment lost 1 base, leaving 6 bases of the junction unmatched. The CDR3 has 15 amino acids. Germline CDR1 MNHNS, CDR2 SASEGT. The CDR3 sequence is CASSEGAAGGNEQYF. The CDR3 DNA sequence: TGTGCCAGCAGTGAAGGGGCAGCGGGGGGTAACGAGCAGTACTTC.